The source of this T cell receptor (beta chain) is a study of CD8 T cells in ankylosing spondylitis. The germline gives CDR1 MNHEY, CDR2 SVGAGI. The CDR3 consists of 11 residues. Trimming removed 10 bases from V and 3 bases from J, with 10 bases in between. This clonotype was counted only a few times. Its cognate antigen is unknown. TCR beta libraries were made by quantitative 5'-RACE with molecular barcodes. MiXCR, applied by TCRdb to the 5' RACE reads, yields one record per CDR3 protein. The data contain about 340,000 distinct CDR3 sequences, 20% of them singletons. Broader study findings: What seemed typical of ankylosing spondylitis blood was a TCR beta motif built from about eight highly homologous variants. It was reported that disease-linked clones were significantly enriched in matched ankylosing spondylitis synovial fluid.

V usage is TRBV6-5 and J usage is TRBJ2-7, with D possibly TRBD1 on 6 matching bases. The sequence was obtained from a male donor with ankylosing spondylitis or in good health (not recorded which). Sequenced sample: blood, either unsorted or a sorted T cell fraction (not recorded which). The CDR3 DNA sequence: TGTGCCACCCAACAGGGCTACGAGCAGTACTTC. It codes for CATQQGYEQYF.